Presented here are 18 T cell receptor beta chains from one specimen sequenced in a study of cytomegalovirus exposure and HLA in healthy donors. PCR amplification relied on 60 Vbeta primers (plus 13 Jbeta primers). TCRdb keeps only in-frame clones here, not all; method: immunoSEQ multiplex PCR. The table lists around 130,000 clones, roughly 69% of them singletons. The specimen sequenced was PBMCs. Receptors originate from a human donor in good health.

The DNA of the CDR3 is TGTGCCAGCAGCTTTAGGGGATATCCTGAAGCTTTCTTT. Its translation: CASSFRGYPEAFF. The chain uses TRBV5-6 and TRBJ1-1; perhaps TRBD1 as D (5 bases). The CDR3 totals 13 residues. V was pared by 2 bases and J by 6 bases, with 11 bases between. The germline V gene encodes CDR1 SGHDT and CDR2 YYEEEE. Using reference TRBV5-6 and TRBJ1-1 for the parts outside the CDR3, the full variable domain is DAGVTQSPTHLIKTRGQQVTLRCSPKSGHDTVSWYQQALGQGPQFIFQYYEEEERQRGNFPDRFSGHQFPNYSSELNVNALLLGDSALYLCASSFRGYPEAFFGQGTRLTVV.

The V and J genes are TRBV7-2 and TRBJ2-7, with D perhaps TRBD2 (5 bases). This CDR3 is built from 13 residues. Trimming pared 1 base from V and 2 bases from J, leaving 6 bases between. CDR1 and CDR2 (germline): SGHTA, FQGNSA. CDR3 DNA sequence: TGTGCCAGCAGCTTAGTCGGGGCCTACGAGCAGTACTTC. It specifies CASSLVGAYEQYF. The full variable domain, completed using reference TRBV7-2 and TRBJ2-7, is GAGVSQSPSNKVTEKGKDVELRCDPISGHTALYWYRQSLGQGLEFLIYFQGNSAPDKSGLPSDRFSAERTGGSVSTLTIQRTQQEDSAVYLCASSLVGAYEQYFGPGTRLTVT.

The CDR3 DNA is TGTGCCATCAGTGAGTCGAGGACAGGGGGGGCTTTCTTT. Translation: CAISESRTGGAFF. This chain uses TRBV10-3 with TRBJ1-1; 10 positions match TRBD1. CDR3 length: 13 residues. Losses at the gene ends were 0 bases for V and 11 bases for J; bases not matched to a gene: 3. CDR1 is ENHRY, CDR2 SYGVKD, per germline.

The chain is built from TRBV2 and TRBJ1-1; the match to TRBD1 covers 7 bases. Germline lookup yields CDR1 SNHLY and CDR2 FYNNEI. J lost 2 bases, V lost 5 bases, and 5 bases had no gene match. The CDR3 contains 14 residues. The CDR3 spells CASSQQGTNTEAFF. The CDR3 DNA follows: TGTGCCAGCAGTCAACAGGGGACCAACACTGAAGCTTTCTTT.

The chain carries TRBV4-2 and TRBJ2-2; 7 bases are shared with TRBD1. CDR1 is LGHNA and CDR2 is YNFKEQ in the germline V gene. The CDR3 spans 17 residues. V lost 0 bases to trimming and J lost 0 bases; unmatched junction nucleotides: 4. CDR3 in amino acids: CASSQEPTGANTGELFF. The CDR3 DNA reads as TGTGCCAGCAGCCAAGAACCCACAGGGGCGAACACCGGGGAGCTGTTTTTT.

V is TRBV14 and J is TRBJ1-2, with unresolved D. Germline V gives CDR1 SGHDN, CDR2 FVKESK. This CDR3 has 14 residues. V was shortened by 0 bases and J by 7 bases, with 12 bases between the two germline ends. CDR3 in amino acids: CASSQEMVAGGYTF. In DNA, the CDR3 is TGTGCCAGCAGCCAAGAAATGGTGGCGGGTGGCTACACCTTC.

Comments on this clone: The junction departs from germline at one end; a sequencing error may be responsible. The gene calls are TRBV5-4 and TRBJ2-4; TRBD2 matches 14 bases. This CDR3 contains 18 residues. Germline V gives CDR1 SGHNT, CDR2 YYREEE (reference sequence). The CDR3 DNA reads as TGTGCCGGCAGCGCCTGGACTAGCGGGGGGTTAAGGGGGAACATTCAGTACTTC. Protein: CAGSAWTSGGLRGNIQYF. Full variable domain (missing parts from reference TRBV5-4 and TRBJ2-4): ETGVTQSPTHLIKTRGQQVTLRCSSQSGHNTVSWYQQALGQGPQFIFQYYREEENGRGNFPPRFSGLQFPNYSSELNVNALELDDSALYLCAGSAWTSGGLRGNIQYFGAGTRLSVL.

The chain's CDR3 is CASSETGSSEAFF. CDR3 DNA: TGCGCCAGCTCTGAGACGGGGAGCTCTGAAGCTTTCTTT. The rearrangement joins TRBV5-1 to TRBJ1-1; D gene ambiguous. V was shortened by 7 bases and J by 6 bases, with 16 bases between the two germline ends. CDR1 SGHRS and CDR2 YFSETQ come from the germline V gene. This CDR3 is built from 13 residues. Using reference TRBV5-1 and TRBJ1-1 for the parts outside the CDR3, the full variable domain is KAGVTQTPRYLIKTRGQQVTLSCSPISGHRSVSWYQQTPGQGLQFLFEYFSETQRNKGNFPGRFSGRQFSNSRSEMNVSTLELGDSALYLCASSETGSSEAFFGQGTRLTVV.

The CDR3, as DNA: TGTGCCAGCAGCGCAGGGGATTCGGCCTACGAGCAGTACTTC. This codes for CASSAGDSAYEQYF. The chain carries TRBV9 and TRBJ2-7, with D perhaps matching TRBD1 (6 bases). This CDR3 is 14 amino acids long. V gave up 3 bases and J gave up 2 bases, with 12 bases separating them. Germline-derived CDR1 and CDR2 are SGDLS and YYNGEE.

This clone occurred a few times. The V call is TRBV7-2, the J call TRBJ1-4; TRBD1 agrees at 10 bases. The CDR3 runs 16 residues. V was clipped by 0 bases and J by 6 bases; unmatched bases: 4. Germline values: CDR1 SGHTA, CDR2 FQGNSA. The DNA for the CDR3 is TGTGCCAGCAGCTTAGCGAGGGGACAGGGGTATGAAAAACTGTTTTTT. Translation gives CASSLARGQGYEKLFF.

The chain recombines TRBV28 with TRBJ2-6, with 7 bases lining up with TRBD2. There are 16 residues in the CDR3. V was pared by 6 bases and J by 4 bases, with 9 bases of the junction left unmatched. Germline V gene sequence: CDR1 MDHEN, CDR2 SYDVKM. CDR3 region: CASSGGNRQGANVLTF. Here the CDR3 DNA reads TGTGCCAGCAGCGGGGGGAATAGACAGGGGGCCAACGTCCTGACTTTC.

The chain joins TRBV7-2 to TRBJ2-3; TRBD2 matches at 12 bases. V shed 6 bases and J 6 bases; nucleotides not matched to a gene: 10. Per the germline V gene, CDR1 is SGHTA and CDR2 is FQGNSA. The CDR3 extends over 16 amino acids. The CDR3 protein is CASRDGTSGPGDTQYF. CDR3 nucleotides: TGTGCCAGCAGGGATGGGACTAGCGGGCCCGGGGATACGCAGTATTTT. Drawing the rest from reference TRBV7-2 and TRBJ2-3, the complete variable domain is GAGVSQSPSNKVTEKGKDVELRCDPISGHTALYWYRQSLGQGLEFLIYFQGNSAPDKSGLPSDRFSAERTGGSVSTLTIQRTQQEDSAVYLCASRDGTSGPGDTQYFGPGTRLTVL.

The CDR3 DNA is TGTGCCAGTAGTATAAGCGGACCTGAAAAGGGTGGGGAGACCCAGTACTTC. It translates to CASSISGPEKGGETQYF. This chain connects TRBV19 to TRBJ2-5; a possible D gene is TRBD2 (5 bases). This CDR3 is 17 amino acids long. Germline-derived CDR1 and CDR2 are LNHDA and SQIVND (reference sequence). The V end lost 2 bases, the J end lost 5 bases, and 21 bases lay between the germline ends.

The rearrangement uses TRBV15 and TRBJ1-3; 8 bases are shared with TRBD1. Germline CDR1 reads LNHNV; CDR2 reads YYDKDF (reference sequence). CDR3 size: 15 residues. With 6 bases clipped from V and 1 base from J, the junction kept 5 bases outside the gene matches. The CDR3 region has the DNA TGTGCCACCAGTACACAGGGGGGTTCTGGAAACACCATATATTTT. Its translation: CATSTQGGSGNTIYF.

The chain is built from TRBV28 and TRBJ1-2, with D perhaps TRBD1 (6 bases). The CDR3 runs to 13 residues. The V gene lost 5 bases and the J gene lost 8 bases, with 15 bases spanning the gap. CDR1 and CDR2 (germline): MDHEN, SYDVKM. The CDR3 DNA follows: TGTGCCAGCAGTGATAACAGGGCTCGCGGCTACACCTTC. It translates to CASSDNRARGYTF.

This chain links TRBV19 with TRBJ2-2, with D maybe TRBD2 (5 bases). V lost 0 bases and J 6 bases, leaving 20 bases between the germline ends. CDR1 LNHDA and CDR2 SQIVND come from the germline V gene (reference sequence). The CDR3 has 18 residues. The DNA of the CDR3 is TGTGCCAGTAGTATAGATAGGTCAGGTATGAGGGTTGCCGGGGAGCTGTTTTTT. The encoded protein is CASSIDRSGMRVAGELFF.

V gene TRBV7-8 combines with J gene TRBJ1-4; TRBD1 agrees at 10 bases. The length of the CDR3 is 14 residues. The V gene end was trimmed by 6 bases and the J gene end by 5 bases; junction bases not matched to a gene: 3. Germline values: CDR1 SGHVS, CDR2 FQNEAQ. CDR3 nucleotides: TGTGCCAGCAGGTTGGGACAGGGGAATGAAAAACTGTTTTTT. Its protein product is CASRLGQGNEKLFF.

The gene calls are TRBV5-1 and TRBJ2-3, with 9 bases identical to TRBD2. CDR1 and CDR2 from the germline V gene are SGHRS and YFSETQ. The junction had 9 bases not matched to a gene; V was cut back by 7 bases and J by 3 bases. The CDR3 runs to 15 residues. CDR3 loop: CASRLGLAGTDTQYF. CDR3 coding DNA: TGCGCCAGCCGACTGGGGCTAGCGGGAACAGATACGCAGTATTTT.